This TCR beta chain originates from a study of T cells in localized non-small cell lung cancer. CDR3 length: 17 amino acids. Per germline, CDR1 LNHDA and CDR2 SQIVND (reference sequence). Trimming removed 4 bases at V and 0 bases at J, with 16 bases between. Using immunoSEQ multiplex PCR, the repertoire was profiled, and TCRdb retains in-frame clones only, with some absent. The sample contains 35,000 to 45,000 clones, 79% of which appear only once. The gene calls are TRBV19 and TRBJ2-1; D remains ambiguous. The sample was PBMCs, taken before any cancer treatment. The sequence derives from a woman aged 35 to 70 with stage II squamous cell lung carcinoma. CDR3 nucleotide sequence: TGTGCCAGTAGTACCTCACGGACGTTTAGCTCCTACAATGAGCAGTTCTTC. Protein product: CASSTSRTFSSYNEQFF.